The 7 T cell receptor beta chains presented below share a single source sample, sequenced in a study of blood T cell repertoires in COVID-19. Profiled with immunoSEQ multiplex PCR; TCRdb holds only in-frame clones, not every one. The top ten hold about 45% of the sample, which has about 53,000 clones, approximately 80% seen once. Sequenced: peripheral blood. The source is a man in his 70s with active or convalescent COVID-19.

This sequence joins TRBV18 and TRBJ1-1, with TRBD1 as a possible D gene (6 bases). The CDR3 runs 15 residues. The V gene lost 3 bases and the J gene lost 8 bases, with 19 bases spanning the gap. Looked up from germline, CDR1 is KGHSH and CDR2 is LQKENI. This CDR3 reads CASSPNPSRGGEAFF. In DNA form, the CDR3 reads TGTGCCAGCTCACCCAATCCTAGTAGGGGGGGCGAAGCTTTCTTT.

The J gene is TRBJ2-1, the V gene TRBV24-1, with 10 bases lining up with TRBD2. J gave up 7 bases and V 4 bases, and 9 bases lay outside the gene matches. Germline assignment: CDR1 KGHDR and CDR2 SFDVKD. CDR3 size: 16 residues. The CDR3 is CATSDPSGRAANEQFF. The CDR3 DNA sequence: TGTGCCACCAGTGACCCAAGCGGGAGGGCCGCTAATGAGCAGTTCTTC.

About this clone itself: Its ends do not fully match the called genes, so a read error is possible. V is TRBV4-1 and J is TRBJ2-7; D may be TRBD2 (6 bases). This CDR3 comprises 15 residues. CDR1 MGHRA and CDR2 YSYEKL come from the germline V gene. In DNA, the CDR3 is TGCGCCAGCAGCCATGGGGGGACTCAAGGGACCGAGGAGTACTTC. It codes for CASSHGGTQGTEEYF.

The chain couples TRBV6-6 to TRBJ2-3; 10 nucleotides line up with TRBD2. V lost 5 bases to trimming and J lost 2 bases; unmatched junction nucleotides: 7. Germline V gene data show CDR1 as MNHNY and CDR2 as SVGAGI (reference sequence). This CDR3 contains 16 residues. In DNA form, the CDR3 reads TGTGCCAGCAGTGGTAGGACTAGCGGTACCACAGATACGCAGTATTTT. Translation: CASSGRTSGTTDTQYF.

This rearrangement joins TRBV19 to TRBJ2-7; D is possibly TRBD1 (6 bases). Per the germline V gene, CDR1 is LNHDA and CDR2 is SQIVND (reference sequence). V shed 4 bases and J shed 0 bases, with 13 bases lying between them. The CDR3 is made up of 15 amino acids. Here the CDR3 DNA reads TGTGCCAGTAGTAACCCCGGGACACTCTCCTACGAGCAGTACTTC. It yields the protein CASSNPGTLSYEQYF.

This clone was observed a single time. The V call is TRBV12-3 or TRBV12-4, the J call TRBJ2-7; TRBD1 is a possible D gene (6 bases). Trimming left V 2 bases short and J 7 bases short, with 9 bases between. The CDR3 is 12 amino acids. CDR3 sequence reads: CASSLSRGEQYF. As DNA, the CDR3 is TGTGCCAGCAGTTTAAGCAGGGGAGAGCAGTACTTC.

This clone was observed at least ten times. DNA of the CDR3: TGCAGTGCTAGGGTACCCGGTGGGCAGTTCTTC. Translation: CSARVPGGQFF. V is TRBV20-1 and J is TRBJ2-1; D remains unclear. The length of the CDR3 is 11 residues. Germline CDR1 and CDR2: DFQATT and SNEGSKA (reference sequence). V gave up 3 bases and J gave up 12 bases, with 12 bases separating them.